Included here is one T cell receptor (beta chain) sequence, with context. The data were taken from a study of blood T cell repertoires in COVID-19. About the study: The study drew acute and convalescent COVID-19 samples from the United States, Italy and Spain. T cells, B-cell-depleted T cells, or PBMCs provided the cDNA or gDNA that served as material.

The length of the CDR3 is 12 residues. The V gene lost 5 bases and the J gene lost 13 bases, with 12 bases spanning the gap. In the source study's methods: Amplified reference gene primers provided the basis for estimating nucleated cell counts. Generated by immunoSEQ multiplex PCR, the TCRdb table keeps only in-frame clones and is missing some. That table is the source of V, J and clone size, and D and trimming were worked out from the DNA. The sample has fewer than 200,000 clones, approximately 85% seen once. The genes are TRBV12-3 or TRBV12-4 and TRBJ1-6, with a tentative D call TRBD1 (5 bases). The source is a man aged 55 to 70 who had recovered from COVID-19. Sequencing was done on a sample of peripheral blood. In DNA, the CDR3 is TGTGCCAGCAGTCCTCAGGGTAAGCCCCTCCACTTT. Translation gives CASSPQGKPLHF.